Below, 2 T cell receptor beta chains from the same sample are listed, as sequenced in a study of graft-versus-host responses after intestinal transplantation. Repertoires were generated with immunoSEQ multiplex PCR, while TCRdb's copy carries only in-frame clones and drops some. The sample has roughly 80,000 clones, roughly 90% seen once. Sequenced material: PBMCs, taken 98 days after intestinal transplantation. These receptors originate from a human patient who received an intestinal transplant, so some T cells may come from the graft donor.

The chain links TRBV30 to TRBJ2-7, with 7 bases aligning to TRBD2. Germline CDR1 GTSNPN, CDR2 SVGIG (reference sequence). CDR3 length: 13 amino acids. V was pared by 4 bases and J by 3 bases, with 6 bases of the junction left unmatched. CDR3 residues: CAWTAGLDYEQYF. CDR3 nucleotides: TGTGCCTGGACAGCTGGACTAGACTACGAGCAGTACTTC.

The CDR3 region is CASSLGLAERPYEQYF. CDR3 bases: TGCGCCAGCAGCTTGGGACTAGCGGAGAGGCCCTACGAGCAGTACTTC. This chain links TRBV5-1 with TRBJ2-7, with 9 positions matching TRBD2. V lost 0 bases to trimming and J lost 2 bases; unmatched junction nucleotides: 6. CDR1 and CDR2 (germline): SGHRS, YFSETQ. CDR3 size: 16 residues.